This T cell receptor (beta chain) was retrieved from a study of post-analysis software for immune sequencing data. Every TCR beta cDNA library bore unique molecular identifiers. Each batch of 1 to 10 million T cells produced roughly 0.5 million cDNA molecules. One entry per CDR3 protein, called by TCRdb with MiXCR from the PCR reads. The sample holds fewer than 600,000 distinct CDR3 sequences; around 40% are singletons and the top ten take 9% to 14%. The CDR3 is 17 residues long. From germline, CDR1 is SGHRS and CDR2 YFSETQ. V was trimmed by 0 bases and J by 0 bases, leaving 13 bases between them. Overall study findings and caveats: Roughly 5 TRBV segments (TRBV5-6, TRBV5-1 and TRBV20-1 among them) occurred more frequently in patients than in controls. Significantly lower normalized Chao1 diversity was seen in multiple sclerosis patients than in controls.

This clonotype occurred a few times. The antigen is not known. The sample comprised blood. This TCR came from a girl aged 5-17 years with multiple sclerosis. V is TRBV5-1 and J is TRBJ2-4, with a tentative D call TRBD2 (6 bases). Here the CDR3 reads CASSLAAGGIAKNIQYF. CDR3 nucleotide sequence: TGCGCCAGCAGCTTGGCCGCCGGGGGTATAGCCAAAAACATTCAGTACTTC.